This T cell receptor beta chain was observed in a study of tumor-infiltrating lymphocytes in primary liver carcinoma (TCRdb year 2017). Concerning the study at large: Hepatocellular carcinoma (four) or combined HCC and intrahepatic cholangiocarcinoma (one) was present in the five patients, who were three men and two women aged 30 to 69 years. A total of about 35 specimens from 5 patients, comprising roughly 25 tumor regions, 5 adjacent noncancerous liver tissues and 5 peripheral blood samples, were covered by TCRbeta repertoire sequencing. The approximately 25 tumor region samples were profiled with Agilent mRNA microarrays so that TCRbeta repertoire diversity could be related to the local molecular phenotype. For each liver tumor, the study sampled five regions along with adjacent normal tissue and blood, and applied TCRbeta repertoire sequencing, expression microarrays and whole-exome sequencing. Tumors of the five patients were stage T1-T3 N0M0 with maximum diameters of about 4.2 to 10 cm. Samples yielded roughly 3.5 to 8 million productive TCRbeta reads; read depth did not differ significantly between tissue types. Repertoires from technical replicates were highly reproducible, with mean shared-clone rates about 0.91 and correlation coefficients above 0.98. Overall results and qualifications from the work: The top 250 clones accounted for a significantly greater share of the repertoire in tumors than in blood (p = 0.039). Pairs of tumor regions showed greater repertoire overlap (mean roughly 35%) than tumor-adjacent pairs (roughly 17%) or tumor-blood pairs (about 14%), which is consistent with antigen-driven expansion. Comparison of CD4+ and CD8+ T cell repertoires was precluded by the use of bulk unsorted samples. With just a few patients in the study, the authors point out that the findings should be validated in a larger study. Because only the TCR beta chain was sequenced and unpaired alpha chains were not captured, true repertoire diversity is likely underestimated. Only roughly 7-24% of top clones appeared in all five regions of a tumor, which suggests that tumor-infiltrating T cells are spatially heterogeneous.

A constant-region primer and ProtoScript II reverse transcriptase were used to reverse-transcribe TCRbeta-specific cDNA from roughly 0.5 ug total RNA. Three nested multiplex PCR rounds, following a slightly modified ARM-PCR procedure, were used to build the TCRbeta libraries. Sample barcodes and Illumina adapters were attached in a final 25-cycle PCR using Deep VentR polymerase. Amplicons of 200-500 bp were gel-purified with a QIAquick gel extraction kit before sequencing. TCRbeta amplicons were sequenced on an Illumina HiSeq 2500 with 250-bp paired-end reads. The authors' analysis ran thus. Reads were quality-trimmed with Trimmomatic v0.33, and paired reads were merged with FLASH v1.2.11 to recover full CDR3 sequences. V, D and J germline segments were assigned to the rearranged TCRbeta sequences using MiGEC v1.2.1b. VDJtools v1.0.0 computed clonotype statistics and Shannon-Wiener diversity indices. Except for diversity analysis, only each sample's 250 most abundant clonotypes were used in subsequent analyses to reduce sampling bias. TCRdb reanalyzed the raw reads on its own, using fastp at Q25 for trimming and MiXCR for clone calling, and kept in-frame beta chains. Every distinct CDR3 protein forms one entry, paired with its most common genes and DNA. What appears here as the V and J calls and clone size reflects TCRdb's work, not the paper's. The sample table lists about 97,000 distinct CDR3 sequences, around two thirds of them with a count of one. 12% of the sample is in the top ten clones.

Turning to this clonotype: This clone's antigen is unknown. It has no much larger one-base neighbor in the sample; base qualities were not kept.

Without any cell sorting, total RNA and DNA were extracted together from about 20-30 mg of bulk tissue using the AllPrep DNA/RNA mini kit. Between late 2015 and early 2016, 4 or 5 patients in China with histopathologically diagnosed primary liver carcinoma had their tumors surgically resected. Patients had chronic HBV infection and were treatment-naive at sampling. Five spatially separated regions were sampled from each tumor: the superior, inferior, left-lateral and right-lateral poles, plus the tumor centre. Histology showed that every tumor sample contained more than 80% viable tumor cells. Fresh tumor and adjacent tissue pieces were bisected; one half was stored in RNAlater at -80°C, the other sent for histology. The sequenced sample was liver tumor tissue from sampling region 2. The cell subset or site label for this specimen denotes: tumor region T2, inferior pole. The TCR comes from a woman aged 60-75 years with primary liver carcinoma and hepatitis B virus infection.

The CDR3 in this case is CSEGGTSSDEQYF. Here is the DNA: TGCAGCGAGGGGGGGACCAGCAGCGACGAGCAGTACTTC. The sequence joins TRBV29-1 to TRBJ2-7; the best D guess is TRBD2, with 7 bases matching. The CDR3 goes from the cysteine to the phenylalanine over 13 residues. Only the CDR3 portion is preserved as DNA: 39 bases, with reading frame beginning at the first base. CDR1 and CDR2, per the germline V gene, are SQVTM and ANQGSEA. Trimming costs V 7 bases and J 5 bases, and their ends lie 18 bases apart.